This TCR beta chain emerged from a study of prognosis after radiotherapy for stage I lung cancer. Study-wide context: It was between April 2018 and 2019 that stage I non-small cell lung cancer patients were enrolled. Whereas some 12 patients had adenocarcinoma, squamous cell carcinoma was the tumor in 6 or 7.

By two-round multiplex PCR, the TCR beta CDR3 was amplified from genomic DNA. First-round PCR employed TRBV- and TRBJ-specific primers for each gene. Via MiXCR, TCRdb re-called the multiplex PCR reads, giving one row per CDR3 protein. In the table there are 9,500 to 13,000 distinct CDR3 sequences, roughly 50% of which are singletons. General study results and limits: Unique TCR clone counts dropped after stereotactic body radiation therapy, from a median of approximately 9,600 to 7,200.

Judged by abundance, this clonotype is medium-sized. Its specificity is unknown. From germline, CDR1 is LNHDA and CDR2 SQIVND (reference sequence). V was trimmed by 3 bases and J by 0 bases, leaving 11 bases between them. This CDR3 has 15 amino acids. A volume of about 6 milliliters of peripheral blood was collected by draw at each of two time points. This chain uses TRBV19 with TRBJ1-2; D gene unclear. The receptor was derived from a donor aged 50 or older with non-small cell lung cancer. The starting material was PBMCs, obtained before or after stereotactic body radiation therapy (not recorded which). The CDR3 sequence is CASSIGIGTNYGYTF. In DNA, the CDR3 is TGTGCCAGTAGTATTGGAATCGGAACTAACTATGGCTACACCTTC.